This T cell receptor beta chain was profiled in a study of T cell repertoires in cytomegalovirus infection. About the study: Both CMV infection and a matching HLA type were indicated by public TCR beta signatures.

This clonotype came up a few times. The antigen remains unidentified. Study-wide results and caveats: What dominated the ex vivo response were HLA-C-restricted CMV-specific TCR beta clonotypes. Carriers of CMV and the relevant HLA type were discriminated by public TCR beta frequency.

J was trimmed by 3 bases and V by 5 bases; bases with no gene match: 5. Germline lookup yields CDR1 MDHEN and CDR2 SYDVKM. The CDR3 covers 15 residues. TCRdb called the reads again in MiXCR, with one record for every CDR3 protein. Among 150,000 to 200,000 distinct CDR3 sequences listed, roughly 9% were seen once. Source material: PBMCs. This receptor was identified in a human donor in good health (CMV status not recorded). Some clones in this sample may be carry-over from other donors' samples. This chain links TRBV28 with TRBJ2-1, with 9 bases aligning to TRBD2. CDR3 nucleotides: TGTGCCAGCAGTAACAGCGGGGGGAACTACAATGAGCAGTTCTTC. Translated, it gives CASSNSGGNYNEQFF.